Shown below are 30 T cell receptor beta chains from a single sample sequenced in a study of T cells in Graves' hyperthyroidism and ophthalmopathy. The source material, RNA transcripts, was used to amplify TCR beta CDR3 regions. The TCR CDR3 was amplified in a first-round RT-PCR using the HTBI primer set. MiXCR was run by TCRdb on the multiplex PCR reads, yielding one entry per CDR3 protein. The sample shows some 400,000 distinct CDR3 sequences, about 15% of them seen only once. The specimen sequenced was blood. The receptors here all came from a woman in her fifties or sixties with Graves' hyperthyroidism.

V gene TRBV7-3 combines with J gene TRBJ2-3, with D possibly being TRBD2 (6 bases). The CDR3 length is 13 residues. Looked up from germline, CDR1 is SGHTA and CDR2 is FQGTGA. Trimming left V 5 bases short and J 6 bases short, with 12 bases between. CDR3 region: CASSGRLADTQYF. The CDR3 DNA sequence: TGTGCCAGCAGCGGAAGGCTAGCGGATACGCAGTATTTT.

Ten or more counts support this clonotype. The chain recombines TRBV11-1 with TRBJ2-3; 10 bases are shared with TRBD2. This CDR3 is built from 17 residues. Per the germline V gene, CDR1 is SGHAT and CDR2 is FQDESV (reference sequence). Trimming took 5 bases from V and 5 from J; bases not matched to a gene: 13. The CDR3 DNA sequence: TGTGCCAGCAGCCCCCCCTGGCTAGCGGGGGAGGAAGATACGCAGTATTTT. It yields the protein CASSPPWLAGEEDTQYF.

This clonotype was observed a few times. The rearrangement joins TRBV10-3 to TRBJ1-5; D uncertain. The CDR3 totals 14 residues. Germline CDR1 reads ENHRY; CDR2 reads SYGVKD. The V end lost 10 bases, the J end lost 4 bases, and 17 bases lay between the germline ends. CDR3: CATSLGKPNQPQHF. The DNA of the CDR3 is TGTGCCACCTCCTTGGGGAAACCGAATCAGCCCCAGCATTTT.

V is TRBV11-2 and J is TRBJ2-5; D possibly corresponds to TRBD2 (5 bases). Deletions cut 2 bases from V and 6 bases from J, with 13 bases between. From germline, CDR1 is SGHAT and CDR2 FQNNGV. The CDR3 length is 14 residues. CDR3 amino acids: CASSLSIGVQTQYF. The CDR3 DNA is TGTGCCAGCAGCTTATCCATCGGGGTCCAGACCCAGTACTTC.

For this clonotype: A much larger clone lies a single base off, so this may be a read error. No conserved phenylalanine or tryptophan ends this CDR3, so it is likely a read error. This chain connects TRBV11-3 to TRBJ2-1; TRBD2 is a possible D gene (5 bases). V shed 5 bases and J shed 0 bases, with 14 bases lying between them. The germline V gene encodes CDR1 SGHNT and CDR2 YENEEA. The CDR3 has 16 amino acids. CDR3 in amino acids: CASSLLGLSSYNEQFL. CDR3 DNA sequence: TGTGCCAGCAGCCTTCTAGGACTGAGCTCCTACAATGAGCAGTTCCTC.

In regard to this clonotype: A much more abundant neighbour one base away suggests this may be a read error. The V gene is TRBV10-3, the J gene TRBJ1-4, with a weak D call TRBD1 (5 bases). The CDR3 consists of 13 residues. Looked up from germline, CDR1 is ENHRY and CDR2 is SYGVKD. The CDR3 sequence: CAVSAEGDEKLFF. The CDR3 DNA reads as TGTGCCGTCAGCGCCGAAGGGGATGAAAAACTGTTTTTT.

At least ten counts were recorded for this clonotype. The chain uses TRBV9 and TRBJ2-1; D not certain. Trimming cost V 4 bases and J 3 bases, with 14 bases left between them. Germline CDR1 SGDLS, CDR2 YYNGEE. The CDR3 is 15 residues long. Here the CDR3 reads CASSPAGALYNEQFF. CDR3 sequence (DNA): TGTGCCAGCAGCCCTGCCGGAGCCCTCTACAATGAGCAGTTCTTC.

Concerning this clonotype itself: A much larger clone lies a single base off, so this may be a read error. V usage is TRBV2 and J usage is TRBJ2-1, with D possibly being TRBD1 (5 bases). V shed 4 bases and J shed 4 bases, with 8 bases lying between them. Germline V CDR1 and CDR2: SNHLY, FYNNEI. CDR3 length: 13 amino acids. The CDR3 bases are TGTGCCAGCAGTGCCGACAGATACAATGAGCAGTTCTTC. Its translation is CASSADRYNEQFF.

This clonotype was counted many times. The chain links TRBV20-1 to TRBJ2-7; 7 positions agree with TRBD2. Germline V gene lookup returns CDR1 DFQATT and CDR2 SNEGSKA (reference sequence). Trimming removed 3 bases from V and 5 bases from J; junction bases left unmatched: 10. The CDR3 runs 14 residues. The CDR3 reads CSASPMGTSDEQYF. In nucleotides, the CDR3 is TGCAGTGCTAGCCCAATGGGTACTAGCGACGAGCAGTACTTC.

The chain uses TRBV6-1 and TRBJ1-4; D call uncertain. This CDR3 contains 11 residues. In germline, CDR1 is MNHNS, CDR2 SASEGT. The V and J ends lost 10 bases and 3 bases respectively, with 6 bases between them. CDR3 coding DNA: TGTGCCACCAGCGCTAATGAAAAACTGTTTTTT. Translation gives CATSANEKLFF.

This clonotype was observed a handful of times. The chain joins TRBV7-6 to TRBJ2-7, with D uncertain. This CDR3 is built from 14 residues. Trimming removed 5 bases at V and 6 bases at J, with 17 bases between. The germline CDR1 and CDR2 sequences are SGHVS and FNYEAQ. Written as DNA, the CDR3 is TGTGCCAGCAGCGAATCCGGGTCCCTCCTCGAGCAGTACTTC. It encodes CASSESGSLLEQYF.

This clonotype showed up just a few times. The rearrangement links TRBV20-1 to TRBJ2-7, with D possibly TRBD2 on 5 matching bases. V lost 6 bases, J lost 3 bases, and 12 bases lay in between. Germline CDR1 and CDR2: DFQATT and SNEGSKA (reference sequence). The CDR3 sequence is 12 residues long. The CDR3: CSARDGFYEQYF. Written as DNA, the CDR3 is TGCAGTGCCCGGGATGGTTTCTACGAGCAGTACTTC.

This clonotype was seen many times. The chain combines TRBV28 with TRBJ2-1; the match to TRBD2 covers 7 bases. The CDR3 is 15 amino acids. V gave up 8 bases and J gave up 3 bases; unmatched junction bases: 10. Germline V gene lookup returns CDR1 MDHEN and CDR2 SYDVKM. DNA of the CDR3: TGTGCCAGCTTGCAAGACGCTAGCGGCTACAATGAGCAGTTCTTC. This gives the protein CASLQDASGYNEQFF.

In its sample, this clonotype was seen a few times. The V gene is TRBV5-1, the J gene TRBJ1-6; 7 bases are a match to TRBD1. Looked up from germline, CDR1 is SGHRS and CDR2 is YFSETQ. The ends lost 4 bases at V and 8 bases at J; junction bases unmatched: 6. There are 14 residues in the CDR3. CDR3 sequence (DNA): TGCGCCAGCAGCCCCGGACAGGCCCATTCACCCCTCCACTTT. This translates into CASSPGQAHSPLHF.

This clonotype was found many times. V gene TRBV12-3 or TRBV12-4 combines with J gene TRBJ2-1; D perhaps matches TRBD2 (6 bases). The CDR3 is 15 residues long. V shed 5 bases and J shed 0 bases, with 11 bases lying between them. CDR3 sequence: CASSKRAVSYNEQFF. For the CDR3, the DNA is TGTGCCAGCAGTAAGCGGGCCGTCTCCTACAATGAGCAGTTCTTC.

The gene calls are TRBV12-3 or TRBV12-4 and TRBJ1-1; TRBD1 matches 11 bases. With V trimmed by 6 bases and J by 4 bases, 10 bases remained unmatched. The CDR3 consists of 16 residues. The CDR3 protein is CASRDQWGTGGTEAFF. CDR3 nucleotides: TGTGCCAGCAGGGACCAATGGGGGACAGGGGGCACTGAAGCTTTCTTT.

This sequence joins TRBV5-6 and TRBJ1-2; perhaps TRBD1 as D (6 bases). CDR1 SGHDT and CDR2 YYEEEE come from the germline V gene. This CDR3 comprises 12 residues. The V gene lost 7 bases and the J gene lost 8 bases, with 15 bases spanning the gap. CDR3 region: CASQGLARGYTF. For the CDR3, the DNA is TGTGCCAGCCAGGGGCTAGCTAGGGGCTACACCTTC.

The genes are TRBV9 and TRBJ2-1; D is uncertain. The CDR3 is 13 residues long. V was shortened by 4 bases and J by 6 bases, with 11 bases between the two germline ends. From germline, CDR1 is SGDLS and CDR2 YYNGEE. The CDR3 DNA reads TGTGCCAGCAGCCCCCGACTCTCCAATGAGCAGTTCTTC. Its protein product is CASSPRLSNEQFF. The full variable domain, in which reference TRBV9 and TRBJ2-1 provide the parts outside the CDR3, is DSGVTQTPKHLITATGQRVTLRCSPRSGDLSVYWYQQSLDQGLQFLIQYYNGEERAKGNILERFSAQQFPDLHSELNLSSLELGDSALYFCASSPRLSNEQFFGPGTRLTVL.

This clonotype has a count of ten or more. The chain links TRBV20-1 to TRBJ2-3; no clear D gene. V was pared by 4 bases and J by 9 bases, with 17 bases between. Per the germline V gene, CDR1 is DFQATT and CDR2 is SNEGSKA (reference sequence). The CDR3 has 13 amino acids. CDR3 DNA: TGCAGTGCTAAAGGGCCCACGCCCTTAACGCAGTATTTT. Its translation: CSAKGPTPLTQYF.

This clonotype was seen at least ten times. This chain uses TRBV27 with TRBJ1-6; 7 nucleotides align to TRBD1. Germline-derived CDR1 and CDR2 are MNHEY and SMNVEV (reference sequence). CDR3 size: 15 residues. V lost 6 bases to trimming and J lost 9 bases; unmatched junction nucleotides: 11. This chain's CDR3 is CASSPLDRRGSPLHF. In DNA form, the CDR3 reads TGTGCCAGCAGCCCCTTGGACAGGAGGGGTTCACCCCTCCACTTT.

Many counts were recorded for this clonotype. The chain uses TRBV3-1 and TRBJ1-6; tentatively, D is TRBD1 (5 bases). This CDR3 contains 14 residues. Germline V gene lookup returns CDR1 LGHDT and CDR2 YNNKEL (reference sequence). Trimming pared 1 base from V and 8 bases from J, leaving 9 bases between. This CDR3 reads CASSQVRVDSPLHF. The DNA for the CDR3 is TGTGCCAGCAGCCAAGTCAGGGTGGATTCACCCCTCCACTTT.

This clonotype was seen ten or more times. In nucleotides, the CDR3 is TGTGCCAGCAGCCCTCCCATAGCGGGTCGGGGTGAGCAGTTCTTC. Amino acid sequence: CASSPPIAGRGEQFF. This chain joins TRBV12-3 or TRBV12-4 and TRBJ2-1; 7 positions agree with TRBD2. This CDR3 is 15 amino acids long. With V trimmed by 6 bases and J by 9 bases, 14 bases remained unmatched.

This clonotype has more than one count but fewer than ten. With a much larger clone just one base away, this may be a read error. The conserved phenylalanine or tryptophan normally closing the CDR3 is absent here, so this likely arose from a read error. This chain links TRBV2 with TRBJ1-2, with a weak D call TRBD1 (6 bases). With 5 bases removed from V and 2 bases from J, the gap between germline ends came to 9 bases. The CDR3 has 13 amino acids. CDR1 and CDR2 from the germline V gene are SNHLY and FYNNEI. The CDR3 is CASSWDKNYGYTL. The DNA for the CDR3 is TGTGCCAGCAGTTGGGACAAGAACTATGGCTACACCCTC.

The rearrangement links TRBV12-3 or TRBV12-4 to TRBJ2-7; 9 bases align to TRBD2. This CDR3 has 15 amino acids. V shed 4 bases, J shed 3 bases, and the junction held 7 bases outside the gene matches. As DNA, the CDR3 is TGTGCCAGCAGTTCAGGGACTAGCCGATACTACGAGCAGTACTTC. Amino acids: CASSSGTSRYYEQYF.

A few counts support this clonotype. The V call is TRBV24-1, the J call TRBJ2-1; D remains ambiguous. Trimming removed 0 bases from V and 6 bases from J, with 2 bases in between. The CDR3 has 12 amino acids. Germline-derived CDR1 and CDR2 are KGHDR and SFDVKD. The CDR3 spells CATSDLVNEQFF. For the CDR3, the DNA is TGTGCCACCAGTGATTTGGTCAATGAGCAGTTCTTC.

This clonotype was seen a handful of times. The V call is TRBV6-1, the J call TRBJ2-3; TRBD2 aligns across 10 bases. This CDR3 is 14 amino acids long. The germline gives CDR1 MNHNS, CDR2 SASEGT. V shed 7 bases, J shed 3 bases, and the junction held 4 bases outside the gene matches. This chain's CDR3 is CASTISGGTDTQYF. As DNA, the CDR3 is TGTGCCAGCACGATTAGCGGGGGGACAGATACGCAGTATTTT.

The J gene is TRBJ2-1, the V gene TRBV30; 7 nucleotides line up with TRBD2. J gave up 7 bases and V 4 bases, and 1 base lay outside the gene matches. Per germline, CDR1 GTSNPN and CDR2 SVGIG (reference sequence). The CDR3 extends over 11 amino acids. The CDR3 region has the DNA TGTGCCTGGACACTAGCGAATGAGCAGTTCTTC. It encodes CAWTLANEQFF.

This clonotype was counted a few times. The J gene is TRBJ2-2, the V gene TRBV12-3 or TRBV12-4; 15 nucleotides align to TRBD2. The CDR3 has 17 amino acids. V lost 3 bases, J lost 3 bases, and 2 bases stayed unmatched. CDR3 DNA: TGTGCCAGCAGTTTGGGACTAGCGGGAGGTTACACCGGGGAGCTGTTTTTT. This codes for CASSLGLAGGYTGELFF.

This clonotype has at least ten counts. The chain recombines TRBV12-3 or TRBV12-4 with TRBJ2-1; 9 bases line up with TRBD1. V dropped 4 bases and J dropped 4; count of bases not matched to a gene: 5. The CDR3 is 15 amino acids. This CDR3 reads CASSSGTGWYNEQFF. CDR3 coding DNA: TGTGCCAGCAGTTCGGGGACAGGGTGGTACAATGAGCAGTTCTTC.

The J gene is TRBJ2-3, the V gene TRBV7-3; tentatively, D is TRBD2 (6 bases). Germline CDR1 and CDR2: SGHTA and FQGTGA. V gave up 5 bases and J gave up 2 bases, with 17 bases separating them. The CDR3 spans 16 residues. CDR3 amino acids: CASSAGASEDTDTQYF. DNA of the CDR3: TGTGCCAGCAGCGCCGGGGCTAGCGAAGACACAGATACGCAGTATTTT.